The present entry profiles one T cell receptor beta chain with its context. As yet, its antigen is unknown. What made the TCR beta cDNA was 5'RACE template switching with UMIs. TCRdb processed the 5' RACE reads again and assigns one entry to each CDR3 protein, with no DNA. Seen in this sample are roughly 390,000 distinct CDR3 sequences; the ten most common clones hold under 6.5%. This CDR3 is 14 amino acids long. The source of the sample is a study of T cells expressing NK-cell markers. Study-level background: Repertoires of TCR beta were obtained from T cells sorted as CD3+CD56+NKG2C+, CD3+CD56+NKG2C- and CD3+CD56-NKG2C+. The study's findings and limits: There were several donors in whom these clonotypes also led the CD3+CD56-NKG2C+ fraction.

This clonotype was obtained from a man aged 18-69 years in good health. The sample was blood T cells: a sorted CD56 or NKG2C T cell subset, CD4+ or CD8+ T cells, or bulk PBMC T cells (not recorded which). This chain joins TRBV12-3 or TRBV12-4 and TRBJ2-7. CDR3 amino acids: CASSPSFRRLEQYF.